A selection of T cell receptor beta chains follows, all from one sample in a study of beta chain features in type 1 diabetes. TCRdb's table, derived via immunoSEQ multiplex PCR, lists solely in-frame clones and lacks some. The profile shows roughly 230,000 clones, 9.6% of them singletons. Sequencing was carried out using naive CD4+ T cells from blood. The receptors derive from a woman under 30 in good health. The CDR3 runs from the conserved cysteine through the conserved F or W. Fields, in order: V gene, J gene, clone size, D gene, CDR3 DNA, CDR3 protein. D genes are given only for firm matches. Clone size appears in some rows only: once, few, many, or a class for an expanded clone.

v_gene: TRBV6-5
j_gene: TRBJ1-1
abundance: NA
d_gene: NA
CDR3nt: TGTGCCAGCAGTTACTCTGGGGGCTCGAGCACTGAAGCTTTCTTT
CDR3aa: CASSYSGGSSTEAFF

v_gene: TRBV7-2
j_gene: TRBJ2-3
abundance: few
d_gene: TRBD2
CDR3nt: TGTGCCAGCAGCCCACTGCGGGGGGAAGATACGCAGTATTTT
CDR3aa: CASSPLRGEDTQYF

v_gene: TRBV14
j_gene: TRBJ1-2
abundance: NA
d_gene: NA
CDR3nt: TGTGCCAGCAGCCAAGATCCGGCGGAGGACTATGGCTACACCTTC
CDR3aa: CASSQDPAEDYGYTF

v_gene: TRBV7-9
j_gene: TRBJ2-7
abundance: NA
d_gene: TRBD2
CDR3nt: TGTGCCAGCAGCTTAAGCGGGGTTTACGAGCAGTACTTC
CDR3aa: CASSLSGVYEQYF

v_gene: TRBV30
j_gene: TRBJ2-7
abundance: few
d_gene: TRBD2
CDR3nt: TGTGCCTGGAGAGGGGGCCTAGCGGGGACGTGGGAGCAGTACTTC
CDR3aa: CAWRGGLAGTWEQYF

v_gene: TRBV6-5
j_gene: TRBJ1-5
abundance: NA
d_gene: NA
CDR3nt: TGTGCCAGCAGTTACGGGCAGGGTAGCAATCAGCCCCAGCATTTT
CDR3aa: CASSYGQGSNQPQHF

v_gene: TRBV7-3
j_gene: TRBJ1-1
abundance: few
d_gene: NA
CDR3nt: TGTGCCAGCAGCTTAGCGAGGGCCGGGAACACTGAAGCTTTCTTT
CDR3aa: CASSLARAGNTEAFF

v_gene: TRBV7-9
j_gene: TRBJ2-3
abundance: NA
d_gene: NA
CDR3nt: TGTGCCAGCAGCTTAATGAACTCAGATACGCAGTATTTT
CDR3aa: CASSLMNSDTQYF

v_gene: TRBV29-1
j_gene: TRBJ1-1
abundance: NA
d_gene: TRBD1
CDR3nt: TGCAGCGTTCGGACAGGGAGGGACACTGAAGCTTTCTTT
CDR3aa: CSVRTGRDTEAFF

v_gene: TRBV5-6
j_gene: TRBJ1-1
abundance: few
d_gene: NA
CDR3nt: TGTGCCAGCAGCTTGGGGGAACGTAGGGGAACTGAAGCTTTCTTT
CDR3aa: CASSLGERRGTEAFF

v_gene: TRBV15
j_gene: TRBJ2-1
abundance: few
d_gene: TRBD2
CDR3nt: TGTGCCACCAGCCCTAAGGGGCTAGCGGGAGCCCACAATGAGCAGTTCTTC
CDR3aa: CATSPKGLAGAHNEQFF

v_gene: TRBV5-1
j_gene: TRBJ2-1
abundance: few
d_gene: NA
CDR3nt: TGCGCCAGCAGCTTGGAAGGGAGCTCCTACAATGAGCAGTTCTTC
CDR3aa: CASSLEGSSYNEQFF

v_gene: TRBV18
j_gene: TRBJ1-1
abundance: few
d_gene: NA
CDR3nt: TGTGCCAGCTCACCACTGAGCTTGAACACTGAAGCTTTCTTT
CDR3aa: CASSPLSLNTEAFF

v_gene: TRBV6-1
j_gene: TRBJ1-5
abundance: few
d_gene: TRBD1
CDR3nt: TGTGCCAGCAGTGAGGGACAGGGGATTCAGCCCCAGCATTTT
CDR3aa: CASSEGQGIQPQHF

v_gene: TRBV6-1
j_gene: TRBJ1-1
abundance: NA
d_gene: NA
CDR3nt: TGTGCCAGCAGTGATCCAGGGTCGAACACTGAAGCTTTCTTT
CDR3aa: CASSDPGSNTEAFF

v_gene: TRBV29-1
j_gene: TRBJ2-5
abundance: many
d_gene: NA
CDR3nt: TGCAGCGTTGGCGGGGCCATGGGCTACCAAGAGACCCAGTACTTC
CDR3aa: CSVGGAMGYQETQYF

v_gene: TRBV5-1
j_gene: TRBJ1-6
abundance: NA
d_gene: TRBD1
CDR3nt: TGCGCCAGCAGCTTCCGGACAGGGGGGAGCTCCTATAATTCACCCCTCCACTTT
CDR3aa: CASSFRTGGSSYNSPLHF

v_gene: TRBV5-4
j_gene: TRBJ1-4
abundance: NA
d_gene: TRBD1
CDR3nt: TGTGCCAGCAGCTTGCCTAATTCCGGGACAGGCCAAGAAAAACTGTTTTTT
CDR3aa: CASSLPNSGTGQEKLFF

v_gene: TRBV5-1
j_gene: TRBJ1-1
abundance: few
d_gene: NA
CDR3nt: TGCGCCAGCAGCTTTGTCGTTTCGAACACTGAAGCTTTCTTT
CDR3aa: CASSFVVSNTEAFF

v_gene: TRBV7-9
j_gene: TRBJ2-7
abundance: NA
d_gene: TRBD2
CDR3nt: TGTGCCAGCAGCTTTTCTAGCGGGAGTTACGAGCAGTACTTC
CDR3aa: CASSFSSGSYEQYF

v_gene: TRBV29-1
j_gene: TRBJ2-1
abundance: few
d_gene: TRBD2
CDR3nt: TGCAGCCCGGGACTAGCGGAGCTAAAGGTCCCAGTGAATGAGCAGTTCTTC
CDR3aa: CSPGLAELKVPVNEQFF

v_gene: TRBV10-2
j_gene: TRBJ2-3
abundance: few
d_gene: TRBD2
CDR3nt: TGCGCCAGCAAAAGGGGTCCTAGCGGGGGGGCCGGCACAGATACGCAGTATTTT
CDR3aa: CASKRGPSGGAGTDTQYF

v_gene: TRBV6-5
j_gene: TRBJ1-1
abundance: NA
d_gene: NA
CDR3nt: TGTGCCAGCAGGGACATCGTGAACACTGAAGCTTTCTTT
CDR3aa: CASRDIVNTEAFF

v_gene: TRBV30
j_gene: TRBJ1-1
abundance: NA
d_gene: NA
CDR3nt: TGTGCCTGGAGTGCCCTTACAGTATCAGCTTTCTTT
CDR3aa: CAWSALTVSAFF

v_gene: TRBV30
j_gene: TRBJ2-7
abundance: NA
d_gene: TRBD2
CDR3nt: TGTGCCTGGAGTCCCTTACGTCTGTCTAGCGGGACCTACGAGCAGTACTTC
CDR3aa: CAWSPLRLSSGTYEQYF

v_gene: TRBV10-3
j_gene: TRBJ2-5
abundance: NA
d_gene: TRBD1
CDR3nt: TGTGCCATAACCCCGGGACAGGGATTCGGGGAGACCCAGTACTTC
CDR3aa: CAITPGQGFGETQYF

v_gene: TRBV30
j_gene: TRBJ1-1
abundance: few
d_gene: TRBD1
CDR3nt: TGTGCCTGGGACAGGGGCACTGAAGCTTTCTTT
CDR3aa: CAWDRGTEAFF

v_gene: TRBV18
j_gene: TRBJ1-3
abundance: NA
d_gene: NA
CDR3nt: TGTGCCAGCTCACCACCGGGGACAATCTCTGGAAACACCATATATTTT
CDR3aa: CASSPPGTISGNTIYF

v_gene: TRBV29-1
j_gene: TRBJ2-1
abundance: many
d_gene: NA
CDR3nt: TGCAGCGTTGCCCAGGGTTACAATGAGCAGTTCTTC
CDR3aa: CSVAQGYNEQFF

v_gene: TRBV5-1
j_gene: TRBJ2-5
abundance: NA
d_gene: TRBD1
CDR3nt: TGCGCCAGCAGCTTGGGGACAGGGGGCTTGGGAGAGACCCAGTACTTC
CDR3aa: CASSLGTGGLGETQYF

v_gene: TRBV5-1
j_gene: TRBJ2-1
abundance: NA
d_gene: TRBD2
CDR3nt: TGCGCCAGCAGCTTGGTCGCTGCGGGAGGCCGCAATGAGCAGTTCTTC
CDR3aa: CASSLVAAGGRNEQFF

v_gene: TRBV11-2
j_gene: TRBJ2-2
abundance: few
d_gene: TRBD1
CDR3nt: TGTGCCAGCAGCTTTGGCCGACAGGGGGGACCAAACACCGGGGAGCTGTTTTTT
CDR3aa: CASSFGRQGGPNTGELFF

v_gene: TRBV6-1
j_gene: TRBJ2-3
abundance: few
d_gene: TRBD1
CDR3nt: TGTGCCAGCAGTGGGGGACAGGATTCATACACAGATACGCAGTATTTT
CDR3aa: CASSGGQDSYTDTQYF

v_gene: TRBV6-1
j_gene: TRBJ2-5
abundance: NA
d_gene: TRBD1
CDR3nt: TGTGCCAGCAGGGTAGGGACAGGGGGCCCGGAGACCCAGTACTTC
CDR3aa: CASRVGTGGPETQYF

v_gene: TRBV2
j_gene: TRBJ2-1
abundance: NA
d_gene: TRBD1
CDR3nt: TGTGCCAGCAGTGAAGGACAGGGGTGGGTCAATGAGCAGTTCTTC
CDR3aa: CASSEGQGWVNEQFF

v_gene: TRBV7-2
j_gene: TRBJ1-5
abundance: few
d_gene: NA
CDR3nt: TGTGCCAGCAGCAGGGACTTCGCCAATCAGCCCCAGCATTTT
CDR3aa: CASSRDFANQPQHF

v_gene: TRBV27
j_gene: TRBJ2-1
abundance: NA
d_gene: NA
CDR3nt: TGTGCCAGCAGTGCGAGGGGGAATGAGCAGTTCTTC
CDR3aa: CASSARGNEQFF

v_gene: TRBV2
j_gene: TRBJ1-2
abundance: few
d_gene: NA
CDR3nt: TGTGCCAGCAGGGGCCTGGCGGAGGGGAACTATGGCTACACCTTC
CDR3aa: CASRGLAEGNYGYTF

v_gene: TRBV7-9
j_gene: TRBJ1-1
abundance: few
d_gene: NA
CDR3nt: TGTGCCACCTGGGGCAAAAACACTGAAGCTTTCTTT
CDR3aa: CATWGKNTEAFF

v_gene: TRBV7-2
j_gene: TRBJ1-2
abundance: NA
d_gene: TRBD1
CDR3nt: TGTGCCAGCAGCTTCAGACAGGGGACAACGGATGGCTACACCTTC
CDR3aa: CASSFRQGTTDGYTF

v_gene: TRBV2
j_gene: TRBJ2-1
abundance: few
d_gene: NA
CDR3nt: TGTGCCAGCAGCCAACGACAGCCCTTTGGCGGCCAAAGGAGCTCCTACAATGAGCAGTTCTTC
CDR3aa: CASSQRQPFGGQRSSYNEQFF

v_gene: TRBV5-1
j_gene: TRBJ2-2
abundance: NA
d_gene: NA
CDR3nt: TGCGCCAGCAGGGAGACTGGTCCCGGGGAGCTGTTTTTT
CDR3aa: CASRETGPGELFF

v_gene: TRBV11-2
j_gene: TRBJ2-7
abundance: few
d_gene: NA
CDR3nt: TGTGCCAGCAGCTACCGTTGGAGGTCCAAGCAGTACTTC
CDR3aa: CASSYRWRSKQYF

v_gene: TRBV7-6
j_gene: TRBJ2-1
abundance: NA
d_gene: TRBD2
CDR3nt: TGTGCCAGCAGCTTAGGCTTGGGCGGGGGACTTTACAATGAGCAGTTCTTC
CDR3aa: CASSLGLGGGLYNEQFF

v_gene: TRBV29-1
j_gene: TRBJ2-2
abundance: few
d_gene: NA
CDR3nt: TGCAGCGTTGGGGGCGGAGCGAACACCGGGGAGCTGTTTTTT
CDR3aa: CSVGGGANTGELFF